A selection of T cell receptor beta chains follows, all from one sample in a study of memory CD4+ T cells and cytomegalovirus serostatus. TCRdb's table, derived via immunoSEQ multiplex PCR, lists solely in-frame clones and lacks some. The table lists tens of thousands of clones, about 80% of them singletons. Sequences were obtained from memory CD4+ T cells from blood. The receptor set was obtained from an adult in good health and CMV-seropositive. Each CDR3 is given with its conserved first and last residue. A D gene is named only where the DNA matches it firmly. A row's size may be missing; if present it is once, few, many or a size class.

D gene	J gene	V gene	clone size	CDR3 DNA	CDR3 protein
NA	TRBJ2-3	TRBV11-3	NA	TGTGCCAGCAGCTCCCGCGGTAGCGGCGGCGATACGCAGTATTTT	CASSSRGSGGDTQYF
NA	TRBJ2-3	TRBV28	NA	TGTGCCAGCAGCGGATTCGCAGGGAATAGGTATACGCAGTATTTT	CASSGFAGNRYTQYF
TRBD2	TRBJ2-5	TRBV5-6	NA	TGTGCCAGCAGCCCTAGCGGGATCCAAGAGACCCAGTACTTC	CASSPSGIQETQYF
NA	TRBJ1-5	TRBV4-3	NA	TGCGCCAGCAGCCAAGGAAGGGGCAATCAGCCCCAGCATTTT	CASSQGRGNQPQHF
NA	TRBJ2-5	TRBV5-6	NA	TGTGCCAGCAGGGGGAGGACGGCCCAAGAGACCCAGTACTTC	CASRGRTAQETQYF
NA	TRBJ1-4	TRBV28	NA	TGTGCCAGCAGTCAGGAAAAACTGTTTTTT	CASSQEKLFF
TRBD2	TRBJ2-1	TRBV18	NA	TGTGCCAGCTCACCACGGCTAGCGGGAGGAAGAAATGAGCAGTTCTTC	CASSPRLAGGRNEQFF
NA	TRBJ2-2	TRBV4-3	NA	TGCGCCAGCAGCCAAGAAGCCCCGGGAGCCACGAACACCGGGGAGCTGTTTTTT	CASSQEAPGATNTGELFF
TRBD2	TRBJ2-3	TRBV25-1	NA	TGTGCCAGCAGGGGATGGGAGGGACCCCTGGCAGATACGCAGTATTTT	CASRGWEGPLADTQYF
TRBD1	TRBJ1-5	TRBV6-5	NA	TGTGCCAGCAGTTTCACAGGGGCCAATCAGCCCCAGCATTTT	CASSFTGANQPQHF
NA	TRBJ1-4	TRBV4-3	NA	TGCGCCAGCAGCCAAGACAGGACGGGTAATGAAAAACTGTTTTTT	CASSQDRTGNEKLFF
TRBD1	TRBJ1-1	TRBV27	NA	TGTGCCAGCAGCCTCAACAGGGGGAACACTGAAGCTTTCTTT	CASSLNRGNTEAFF
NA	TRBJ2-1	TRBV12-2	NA	TGTGCAAGCAGCGGAAGCTCCTACAATGAGCAGTTCTTC	CASSGSSYNEQFF
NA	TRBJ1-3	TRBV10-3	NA	TGTGCCATCAGTGAGTCGAGGGGAGCTGGAAACACCATATATTTT	CAISESRGAGNTIYF
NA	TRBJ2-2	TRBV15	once	TGTGCCACCAGACTAGCACCGAACACCGGGGAGCTGTTTTTT	CATRLAPNTGELFF
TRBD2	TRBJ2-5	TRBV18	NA	TGTGCCAGCTCGCCGGGACTACAAGAGACCCAGTACTTC	CASSPGLQETQYF
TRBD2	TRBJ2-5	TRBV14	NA	TGTGCCAGCAGCCCCCTAGCGGGAGGGCAAGAGACCCAGTACTTC	CASSPLAGGQETQYF
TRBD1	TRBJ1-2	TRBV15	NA	TGTGCCACCAGCAGAGAGCCCCCAAAACCGACAGGGGCTAACTATGGCTACACCTTC	CATSREPPKPTGANYGYTF
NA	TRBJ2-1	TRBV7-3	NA	TGTGCCAGCAGCTTAACTAGGGACGACGGTGAGCAGTTCTTC	CASSLTRDDGEQFF
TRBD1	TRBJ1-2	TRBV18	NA	TGTGCCAGCTCACAGGGACAGGGAAGAGGCTACACCTTC	CASSQGQGRGYTF
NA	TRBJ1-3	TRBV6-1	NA	TGTGCCAGCAGTTTCAGGGGCGTAAACACCATATATTTT	CASSFRGVNTIYF
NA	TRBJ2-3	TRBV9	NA	TGTGCCAGCAGCGTAGACGGCGCCAGCACAGATACGCAGTATTTT	CASSVDGASTDTQYF
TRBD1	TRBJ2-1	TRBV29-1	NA	TGCAGCGTTGAACTCGGACAGGGGATTTCCAATGAGCAGTTCTTC	CSVELGQGISNEQFF
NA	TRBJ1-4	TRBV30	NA	TGTGCCTGGACCTACGGGGGCGGGGAAAAACTGTTTTTT	CAWTYGGGEKLFF
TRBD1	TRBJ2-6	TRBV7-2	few	TGTGCCAGCAGCTTAGTCGGGACAGCCTTCTCTGGGGCCAACGTCCTGACTTTC	CASSLVGTAFSGANVLTF
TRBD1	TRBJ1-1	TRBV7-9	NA	TGTGCCAGCAGCTCGCAAAACACAGGGGGCTTGGGTTACACTGAAGCTTTCTTT	CASSSQNTGGLGYTEAFF
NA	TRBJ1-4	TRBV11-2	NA	TGTGCCAGCAGCTCCCGTGGGGCCGGGGAAAAACTGTTTTTT	CASSSRGAGEKLFF
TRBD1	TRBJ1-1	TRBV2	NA	TGTGCCAGCAGTCGACAGGGGAACACTGAAGCTTTCTTT	CASSRQGNTEAFF
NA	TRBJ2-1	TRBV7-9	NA	TGTGCCAGCAGCTTGGGGGGAGGAGCGGACAATGAGCAGTTCTTC	CASSLGGGADNEQFF
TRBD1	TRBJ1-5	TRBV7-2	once	TGTGCCAGCAGCTCTACAGGGGCCCAGCATTTT	CASSSTGAQHF
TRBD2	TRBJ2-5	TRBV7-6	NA	TGTGCCAGCAGCTTAGAGGGGCGGGAGGGGACCCAGTACTTC	CASSLEGREGTQYF
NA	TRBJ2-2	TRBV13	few	TGTGCCAGCAGCTTAGGCTATATAACCGGGGAGCTGTTTTTT	CASSLGYITGELFF
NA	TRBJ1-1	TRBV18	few	TGTGCCAGCTCACCACCCAGCCGAACAGGGAGGGACACTGAAGCTTTCTTT	CASSPPSRTGRDTEAFF
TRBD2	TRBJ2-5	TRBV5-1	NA	TGCGCCAGCAGCTTACTAGCGGGAGGGCTCCAAGAGACCCAGTACTTC	CASSLLAGGLQETQYF
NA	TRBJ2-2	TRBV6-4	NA	TGTGCCAGCAGTTCACTAGCCTCAAACACCGGGGAGCTGTTTTTT	CASSSLASNTGELFF
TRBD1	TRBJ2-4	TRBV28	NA	TGTGCCAGCAGTCGGGGCTCCTTTAAGGGACAGTTAGCCAAAAACATTCAGTACTTC	CASSRGSFKGQLAKNIQYF
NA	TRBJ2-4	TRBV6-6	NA	TGTGCCAGCAAGAGGGCAGCGGACAGTAAAAACATTCAGTACTTC	CASKRAADSKNIQYF
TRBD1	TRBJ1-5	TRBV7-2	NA	TGTGCCAGCAGCTTAGAGGGGACAGGAGATCAGCCCCAGCATTTT	CASSLEGTGDQPQHF
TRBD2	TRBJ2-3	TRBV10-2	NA	TGCGCCAGCACCGCTAGCGGGAGGGCCGATACGCAGTATTTT	CASTASGRADTQYF
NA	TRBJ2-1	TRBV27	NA	TGTGCCAGCAGTTCCAGACAGTCCCGGTACAATGAGCAGTTCTTC	CASSSRQSRYNEQFF
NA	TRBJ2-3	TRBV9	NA	TGTGCCAGCAGCGTAGGGGGCGGAAGCACAGATACGCAGTATTTT	CASSVGGGSTDTQYF
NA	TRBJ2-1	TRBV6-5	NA	TGTGCCAGCAGTTACAGCAGTGGGATTGGGAACAATGAGCAGTTCTTC	CASSYSSGIGNNEQFF
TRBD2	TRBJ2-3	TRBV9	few	TGTGCCAGCAGCGTAGCCCTAGCGGGGAGTACAGATACGCAGTATTTT	CASSVALAGSTDTQYF
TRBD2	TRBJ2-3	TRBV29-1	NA	TGCAGCGGTGGAGAGGAGCGGGACTGGAGTACAGATACGCAGTATTTT	CSGGEERDWSTDTQYF
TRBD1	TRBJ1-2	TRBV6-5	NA	TGTGCCAGCAGCCGAGGACAGGGGGCGCGTGGCTACACCTTC	CASSRGQGARGYTF
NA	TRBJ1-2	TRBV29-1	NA	TGCAGCGTCTTAGGGGATGGCTACACCTTC	CSVLGDGYTF
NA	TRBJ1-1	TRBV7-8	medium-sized	TGTGCCAGCAGCTTACCTGTGAGTGAAGCTTTCTTT	CASSLPVSEAFF
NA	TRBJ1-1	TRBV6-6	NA	TGTGCCAGCAGTTTAGAAGCCGAGGAAGCTTTCTTT	CASSLEAEEAFF
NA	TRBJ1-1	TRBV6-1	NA	TGTGCCTCGGGTGCGACGGGGAACACTGAAGCTTTCTTT	CASGATGNTEAFF
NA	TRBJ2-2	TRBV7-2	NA	TGTGCCAGCCGCCCCGACCCGAACACCGGGGAGCTGTTTTTT	CASRPDPNTGELFF